This T cell receptor (beta chain) appears in the sequencing data of a study of blood T cell repertoires in COVID-19. Turning to the study itself: Specimens from acute and convalescent COVID-19 originated in the United States, Italy and Spain.

Sequenced by immunoSEQ multiplex PCR; TCRdb stores in-frame clones only, minus some. The sample lists about 280,000 clones; about nine tenths were seen once. Germline CDR1 and CDR2: MRHNA and SNTAGT. The CDR3 runs to 19 residues. V was pared by 3 bases and J by 0 bases, with 13 bases of the junction left unmatched. The sequencing input was peripheral blood. The chain combines TRBV6-4 with TRBJ2-2; 7 positions match TRBD1. The TCR comes from a woman aged 35 to 49 who had recovered from COVID-19. Here the CDR3 DNA reads TGTGCCAGCAGTGATTGGACAGGAACTTCCGACCCGAACACCGGGGAGCTGTTTTTT. Its translation: CASSDWTGTSDPNTGELFF.